This record looks at one T cell receptor beta chain sequence and its context. There are 13 residues in the CDR3. The V and J ends lost 6 bases and 2 bases, in that order; junction bases with no gene match: 3. Germline CDR1 reads ENHRY; CDR2 reads SYGVKD. Assay: immunoSEQ multiplex PCR; the TCRdb copy retains only in-frame clones and omits some. Its listing shows about 190,000 clones. The data belong to a study of control samples from healthy donors and cancer patients. This chain uses TRBV10-3 with TRBJ1-1; TRBD1 matches 7 bases. Material for sequencing was blood. The source is a woman aged 25 to 39 in good health. The CDR3 loop reads CAISGQANTEAFF. The DNA for the CDR3 is TGTGCCATCAGCGGACAGGCTAACACTGAAGCTTTCTTT.